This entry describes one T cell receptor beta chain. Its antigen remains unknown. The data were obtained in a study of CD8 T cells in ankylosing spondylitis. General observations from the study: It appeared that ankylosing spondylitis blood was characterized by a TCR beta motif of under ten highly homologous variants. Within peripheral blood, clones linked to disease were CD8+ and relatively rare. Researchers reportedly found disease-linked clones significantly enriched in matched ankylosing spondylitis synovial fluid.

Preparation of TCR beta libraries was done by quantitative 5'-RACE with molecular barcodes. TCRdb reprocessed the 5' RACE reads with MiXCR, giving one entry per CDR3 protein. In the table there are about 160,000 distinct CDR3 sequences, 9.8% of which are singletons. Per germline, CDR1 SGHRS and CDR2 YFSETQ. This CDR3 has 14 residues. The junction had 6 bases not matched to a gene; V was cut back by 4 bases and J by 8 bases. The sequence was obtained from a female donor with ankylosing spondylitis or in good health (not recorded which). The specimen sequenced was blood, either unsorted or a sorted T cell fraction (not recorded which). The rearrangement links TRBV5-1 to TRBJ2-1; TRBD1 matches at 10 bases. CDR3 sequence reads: CASSGGQGSDEQFF. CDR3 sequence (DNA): TGCGCCAGCAGCGGGGGACAGGGGTCCGATGAGCAGTTCTTC.